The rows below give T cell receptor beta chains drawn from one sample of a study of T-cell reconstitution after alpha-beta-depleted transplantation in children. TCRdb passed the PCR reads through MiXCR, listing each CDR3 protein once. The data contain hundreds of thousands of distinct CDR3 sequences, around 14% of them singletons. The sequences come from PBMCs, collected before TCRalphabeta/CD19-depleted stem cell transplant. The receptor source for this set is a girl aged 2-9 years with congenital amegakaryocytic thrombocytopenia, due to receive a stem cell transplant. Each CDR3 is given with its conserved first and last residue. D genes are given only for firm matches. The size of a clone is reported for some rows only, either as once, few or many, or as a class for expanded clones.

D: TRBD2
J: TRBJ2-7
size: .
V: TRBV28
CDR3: CASALASGSDVGDYEQYF
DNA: TGTGCCAGCGCGTTGGCTAGCGGGTCTGATGTGGGGGACTACGAGCAGTACTTC

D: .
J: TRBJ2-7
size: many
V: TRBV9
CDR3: CARVEQQGTYEQYF
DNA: TGTGCCAGAGTCGAACAACAGGGCACCTACGAGCAGTACTTC

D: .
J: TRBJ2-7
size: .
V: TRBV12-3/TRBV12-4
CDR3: CASSRGGKSLQYF
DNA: TGTGCCAGCAGCAGGGGGGGGAAAAGTTTGCAGTACTTC

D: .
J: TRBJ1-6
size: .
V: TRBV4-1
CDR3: CASSQDLGGNYNSPLHF
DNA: TGCGCCAGCAGCCAAGATCTGGGGGGCAACTATAATTCACCCCTCCACTTT

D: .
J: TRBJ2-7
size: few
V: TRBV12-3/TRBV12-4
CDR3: CASSSGWDSYEQYF
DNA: TGTGCCAGCAGTTCCGGTTGGGACTCCTACGAGCAGTACTTC

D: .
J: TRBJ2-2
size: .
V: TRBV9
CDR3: CASSGLGAGELFF
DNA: TGTGCCAGCAGCGGACTAGGGGCCGGGGAGCTGTTTTTT

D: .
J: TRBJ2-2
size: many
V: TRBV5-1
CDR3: CASSLGANPAGELFF
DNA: TGCGCCAGCAGCTTGGGGGCGAATCCCGCCGGGGAGCTGTTTTTT

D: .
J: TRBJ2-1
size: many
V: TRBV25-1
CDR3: CASSDAHEQFF
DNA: TGTGCCAGCAGTGATGCCCATGAGCAGTTCTTC

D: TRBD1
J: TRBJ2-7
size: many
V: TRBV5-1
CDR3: CASSLRGTGQSYEQYF
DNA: TGCGCCAGCAGCTTGAGAGGGACAGGGCAATCCTACGAGCAGTACTTC

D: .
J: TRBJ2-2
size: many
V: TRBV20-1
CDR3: CSARPLVRVGGELFF
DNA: TGCAGTGCTCGGCCCCTAGTACGGGTTGGCGGGGAGCTGTTTTTT

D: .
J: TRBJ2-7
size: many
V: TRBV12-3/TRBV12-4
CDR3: CASSLTTGYEQYF
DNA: TGTGCCAGCAGTTTAACAACAGGGTACGAGCAGTACTTC

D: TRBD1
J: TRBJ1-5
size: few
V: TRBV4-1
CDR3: CASSQDLTGAVNQPQHF
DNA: TGCGCCAGCAGCCAAGACCTGACAGGGGCCGTTAATCAGCCCCAGCATTTT

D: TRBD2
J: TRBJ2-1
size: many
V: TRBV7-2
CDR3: CASSLGGLAVYNEQFF
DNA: TGTGCCAGCAGCTTAGGCGGACTAGCGGTCTACAATGAGCAGTTCTTC

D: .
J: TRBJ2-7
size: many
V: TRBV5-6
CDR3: CASSLRDIYYEQYF
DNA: TGTGCCAGCAGCTTGCGTGATATTTACTACGAGCAGTACTTC

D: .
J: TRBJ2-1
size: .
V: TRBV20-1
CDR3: CSGWDYNEQFF
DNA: TGCAGTGGGTGGGACTACAATGAGCAGTTCTTC

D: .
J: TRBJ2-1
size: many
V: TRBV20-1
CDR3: CSARSGTINEQFF
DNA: TGCAGTGCTAGATCGGGGACCATCAATGAGCAGTTCTTC

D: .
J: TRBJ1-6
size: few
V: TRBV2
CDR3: CASRVDWDSPLHF
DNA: TGTGCCAGCAGGGTAGACTGGGATTCACCCCTCCACTTT

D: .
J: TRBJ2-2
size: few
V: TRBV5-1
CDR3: CASRPLGGPVTGELFF
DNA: TGCGCCAGCAGGCCCCTAGGAGGGCCAGTCACCGGGGAGCTGTTTTTT

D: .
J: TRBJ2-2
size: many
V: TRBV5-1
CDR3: CASSDYSITGELFF
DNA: TGCGCCAGCAGCGACTATTCTATCACCGGGGAGCTGTTTTTT

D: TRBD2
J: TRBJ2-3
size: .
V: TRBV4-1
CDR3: CASRGGGATDTQYF
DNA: TGCGCCAGCAGGGGGGGAGGGGCCACAGATACGCAGTATTTT

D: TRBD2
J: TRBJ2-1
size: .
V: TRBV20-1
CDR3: CSAWTSGSDEQFF
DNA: TGCAGTGCGTGGACTAGCGGGAGCGATGAGCAGTTCTTC

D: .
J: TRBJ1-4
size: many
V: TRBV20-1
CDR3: CSAGTVSNEKLFF
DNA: TGCAGTGCTGGGACGGTCAGCAATGAAAAACTGTTTTTT

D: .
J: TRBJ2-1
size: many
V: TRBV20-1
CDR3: CSARKPSISFDEQFF
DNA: TGCAGTGCTAGAAAACCTTCAATTTCATTCGATGAGCAGTTCTTC

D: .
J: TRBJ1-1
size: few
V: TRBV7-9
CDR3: CASSPVATEAFF
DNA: TGTGCCAGCAGCCCGGTGGCCACTGAAGCTTTCTTT

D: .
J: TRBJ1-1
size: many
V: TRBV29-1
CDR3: CSVETGWNTEAFF
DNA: TGCAGCGTTGAGACTGGGTGGAACACTGAAGCTTTCTTT

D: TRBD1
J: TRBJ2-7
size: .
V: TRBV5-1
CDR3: CATAPDRDILGGEQYF
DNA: TGCGCCACCGCTCCGGACAGGGACATTTTAGGAGGCGAGCAGTACTTC

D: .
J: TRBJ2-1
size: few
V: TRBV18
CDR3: CASSPRAGAPNEQFF
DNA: TGTGCCAGCTCACCACGGGCGGGGGCGCCCAATGAGCAGTTCTTC

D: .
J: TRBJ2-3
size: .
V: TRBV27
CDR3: CASSLAGFEGDTQYF
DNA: TGTGCCAGCAGTTTGGCGGGTTTTGAGGGGGATACGCAGTATTTT

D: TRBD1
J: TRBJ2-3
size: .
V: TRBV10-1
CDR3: CASSESVGQGSDTQYF
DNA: TGCGCCAGCAGTGAGTCAGTGGGACAGGGGTCAGATACGCAGTATTTT

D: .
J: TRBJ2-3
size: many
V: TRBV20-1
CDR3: CSASVAGKFTDTQYF
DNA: TGCAGTGCTAGCGTCGCGGGAAAGTTCACAGATACGCAGTATTTT

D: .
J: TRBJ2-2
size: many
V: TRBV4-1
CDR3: CASSHPQSTGELFF
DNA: TGCGCCAGCAGCCACCCTCAGAGCACCGGGGAGCTGTTTTTT